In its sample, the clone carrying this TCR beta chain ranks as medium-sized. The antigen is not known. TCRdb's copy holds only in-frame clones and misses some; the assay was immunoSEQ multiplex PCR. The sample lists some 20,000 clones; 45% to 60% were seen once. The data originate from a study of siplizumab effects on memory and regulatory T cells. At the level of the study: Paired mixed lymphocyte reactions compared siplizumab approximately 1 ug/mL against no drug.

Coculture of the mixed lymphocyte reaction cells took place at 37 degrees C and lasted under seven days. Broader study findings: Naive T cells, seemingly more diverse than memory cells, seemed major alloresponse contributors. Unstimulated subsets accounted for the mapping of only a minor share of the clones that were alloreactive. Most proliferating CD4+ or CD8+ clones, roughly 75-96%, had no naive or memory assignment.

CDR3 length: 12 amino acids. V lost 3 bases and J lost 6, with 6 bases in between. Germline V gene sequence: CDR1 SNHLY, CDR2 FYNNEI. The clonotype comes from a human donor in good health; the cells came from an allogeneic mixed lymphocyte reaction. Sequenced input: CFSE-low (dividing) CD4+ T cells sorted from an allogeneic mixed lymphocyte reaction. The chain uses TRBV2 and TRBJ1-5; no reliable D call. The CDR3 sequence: CASSDLGQPQHF. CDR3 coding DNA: TGTGCCAGCAGTGACTTGGGTCAGCCCCAGCATTTT.